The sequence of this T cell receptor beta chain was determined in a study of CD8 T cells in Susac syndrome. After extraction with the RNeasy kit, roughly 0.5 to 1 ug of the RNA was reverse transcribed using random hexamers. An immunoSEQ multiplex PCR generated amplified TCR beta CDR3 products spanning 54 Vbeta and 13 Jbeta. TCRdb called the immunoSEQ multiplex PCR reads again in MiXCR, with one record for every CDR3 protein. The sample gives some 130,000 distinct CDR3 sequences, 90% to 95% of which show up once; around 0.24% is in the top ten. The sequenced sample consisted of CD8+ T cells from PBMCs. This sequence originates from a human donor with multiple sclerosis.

CDR3 DNA: TGTGCCAGCACCCCCGAAGACTACCCCTACGAGCAGTACTTC. This encodes CASTPEDYPYEQYF. V gene TRBV27 combines with J gene TRBJ2-7, with D possibly TRBD2 on 5 matching bases. Germline values: CDR1 MNHEY, CDR2 SMNVEV (reference sequence). The CDR3 spans 14 residues. Trimming pared 7 bases from V and 2 bases from J, leaving 15 bases between.